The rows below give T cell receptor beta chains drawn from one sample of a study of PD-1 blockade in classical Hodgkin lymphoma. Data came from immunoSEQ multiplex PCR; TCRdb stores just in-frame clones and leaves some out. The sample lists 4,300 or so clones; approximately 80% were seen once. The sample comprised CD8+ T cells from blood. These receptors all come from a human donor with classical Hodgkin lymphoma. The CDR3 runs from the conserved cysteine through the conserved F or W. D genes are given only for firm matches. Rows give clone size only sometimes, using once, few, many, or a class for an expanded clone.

CASLRRMLAKNIQYF	TGCGCCAGCCTCCGGAGGATGCTAGCCAAAAACATTCAGTACTTC	NA	TRBV23-1	TRBJ2-4	NA
CASSMTGGPDTQYF	TGTGCCAGTAGTATGACCGGGGGGCCAGATACGCAGTATTTT	NA	TRBV19	TRBJ2-3	NA
CASSKVDRDRNQPQHF	TGTGCCAGCAGCAAAGTGGACAGGGATCGGAATCAGCCCCAGCATTTT	NA	TRBV21-1	TRBJ1-5	NA
CASSPPSRDPTQYF	TGTGCCAGCAGCCCCCCATCAAGGGATCCAACGCAGTACTTC	NA	TRBV13	TRBJ2-7	NA
CASSLGTGGYKTQYF	TGTGCCAGCAGCCTCGGGACAGGGGGATACAAGACCCAGTACTTC	TRBD1	TRBV5-6	TRBJ2-5	NA
CASSPLLQGASAGANVLTF	TGTGCCAGCAGTCCCCTGTTACAGGGCGCATCGGCTGGGGCCAACGTCCTGACTTTC	NA	TRBV28	TRBJ2-6	NA
CASSEAGAQPQHF	TGCGCCAGCAGTGAGGCAGGGGCTCAGCCCCAGCATTTT	NA	TRBV10-2	TRBJ1-5	NA
CASSQQISTEAFF	TGTGCCAGCTCACAACAGATAAGCACTGAAGCTTTCTTT	NA	TRBV18	TRBJ1-1	NA
CASSPGTDYEQYF	TGTGCCAGCAGCCCCGGGACAGACTACGAGCAGTACTTC	TRBD1	TRBV7-9	TRBJ2-7	NA
CASSPSSYNEQFF	TGTGCCAGCAGCCCAAGCTCCTACAATGAGCAGTTCTTC	NA	TRBV9	TRBJ2-1	few
CAIRPGQGNYGYTF	TGTGCCATCAGGCCGGGACAGGGCAACTATGGCTACACCTTC	TRBD1	TRBV10-3	TRBJ1-2	few
CASSPSVEPAYLYEQYF	TGTGCCAGCAGTCCTTCGGTGGAGCCCGCTTATCTTTACGAGCAGTACTTC	NA	TRBV28	TRBJ2-7	once
CASSYSSGRFYNEQFF	TGTGCCAGCAGTTACTCGAGCGGGAGATTCTACAATGAGCAGTTCTTC	TRBD2	TRBV6-6	TRBJ2-1	few
CASSSGGEAYEQYF	TGTGCCAGCAGTTCTGGAGGGGAGGCCTACGAGCAGTACTTC	NA	TRBV6-1	TRBJ2-7	once
CASSYRDRGVFEQYF	TGCGCCAGCAGCTACCGGGACAGGGGGGTCTTTGAGCAGTACTTC	TRBD1	TRBV5-1	TRBJ2-7	once
CASRDGERYNEQFF	TGTGCCAGCCGAGACGGGGAGCGCTACAATGAGCAGTTCTTC	NA	TRBV28	TRBJ2-1	NA
CASSYSPATYEQYF	TGTGCCAGCAGTTACTCCCCCGCGACCTACGAGCAGTACTTC	NA	TRBV6-5	TRBJ2-7	NA
CASSMQGAYEQYF	TGTGCCAGTAGTATGCAGGGGGCTTACGAGCAGTACTTC	TRBD1	TRBV19	TRBJ2-7	NA
CASSSDLGLYNEQFF	TGCGCCAGCAGCTCCGACTTGGGGCTCTACAATGAGCAGTTCTTC	NA	TRBV5-1	TRBJ2-1	once
CASSQASGSYEQYF	TGCGCCAGCAGCCAAGCCTCCGGGTCCTACGAGCAGTACTTC	NA	TRBV4-3	TRBJ2-7	NA
CASSWDRLDTDTQYF	TGCGCCAGCAGCTGGGACAGACTTGACACAGATACGCAGTATTTT	TRBD1	TRBV5-1	TRBJ2-3	NA
CASSPRTGAYEQYF	TGTGCCAGCAGCCCCCGGACAGGGGCCTACGAGCAGTACTTC	TRBD1	TRBV5-6	TRBJ2-7	NA
CASSYYRIQETQYF	TGTGCCAGCAGTTACTACAGGATCCAAGAGACCCAGTACTTC	NA	TRBV6-5	TRBJ2-5	NA
CASSVDGRRGDTQYF	TGTGCCAGCAGCGTAGACGGGAGAAGGGGTGATACGCAGTATTTT	NA	TRBV9	TRBJ2-3	NA
CASSVDLAGGTGELFF	TGTGCCAGCAGCGTAGATCTAGCGGGAGGCACCGGGGAGCTGTTTTTT	TRBD2	TRBV9	TRBJ2-2	NA
CASAGLAVYEQYF	TGTGCCAGTGCGGGACTAGCGGTTTACGAGCAGTACTTC	TRBD2	TRBV10-3	TRBJ2-7	NA
CASSMDYGMNQPQHF	TGTGCCAGCAGCATGGATTATGGGATGAATCAGCCCCAGCATTTT	NA	TRBV11-2	TRBJ1-5	few
CAWSRTRGNTEAFF	TGTGCCTGGTCCCGAACACGGGGGAATACTGAAGCTTTCTTT	NA	TRBV30	TRBJ1-1	NA